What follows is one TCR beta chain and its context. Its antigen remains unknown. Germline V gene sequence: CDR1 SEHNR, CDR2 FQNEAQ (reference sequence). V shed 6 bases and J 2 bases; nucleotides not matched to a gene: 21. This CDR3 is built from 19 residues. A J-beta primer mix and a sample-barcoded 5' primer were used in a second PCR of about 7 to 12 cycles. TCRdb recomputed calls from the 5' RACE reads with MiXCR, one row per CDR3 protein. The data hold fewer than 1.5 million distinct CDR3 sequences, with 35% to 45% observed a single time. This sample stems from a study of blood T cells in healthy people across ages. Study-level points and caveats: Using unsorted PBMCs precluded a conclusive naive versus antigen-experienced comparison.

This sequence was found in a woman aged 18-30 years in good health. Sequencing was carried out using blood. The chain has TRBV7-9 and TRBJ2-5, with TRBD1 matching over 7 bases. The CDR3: CASRESPGTENPSQETQYF. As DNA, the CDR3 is TGTGCCAGCAGGGAAAGTCCCGGGACAGAAAACCCATCGCAAGAGACCCAGTACTTC.